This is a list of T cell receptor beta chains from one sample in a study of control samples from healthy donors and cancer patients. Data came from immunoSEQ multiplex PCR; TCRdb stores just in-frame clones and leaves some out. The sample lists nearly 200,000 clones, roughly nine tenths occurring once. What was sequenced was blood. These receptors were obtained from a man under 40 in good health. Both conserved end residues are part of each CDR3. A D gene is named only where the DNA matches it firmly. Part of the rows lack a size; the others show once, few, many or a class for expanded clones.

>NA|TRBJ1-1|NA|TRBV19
TGTGCCAGTAGTATAGGAAAAGGGGGAGAGAACACTGAAGCTTTCTTT
CASSIGKGGENTEAFF
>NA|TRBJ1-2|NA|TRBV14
TGTGCCAGCAGCCAAGATCGGCCGAGGGGCTACACCTTC
CASSQDRPRGYTF
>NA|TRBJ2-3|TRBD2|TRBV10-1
TGCGCCAGCAGTGAGTCGAGACTAGCTAGGATAGATACGCAGTATTTT
CASSESRLARIDTQYF
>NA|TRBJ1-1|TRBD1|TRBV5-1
TGCGCCAGCAGCCCACCCGACAGGGGGCGGGAAGCTTTCTTT
CASSPPDRGREAFF
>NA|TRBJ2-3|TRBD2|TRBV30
TGTGCCTGGAAGGGACTAGCGGTTAGCACAGATACGCAGTATTTT
CAWKGLAVSTDTQYF
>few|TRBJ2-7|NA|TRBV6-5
TGTGCCAGCTGGACGGGGAAGTACGAGCAGTACTTC
CASWTGKYEQYF
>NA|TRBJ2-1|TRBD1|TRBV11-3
TGTGCCAGCAGCTTAGAGGACAGGGGGTACAATGAGCAGTTCTTC
CASSLEDRGYNEQFF
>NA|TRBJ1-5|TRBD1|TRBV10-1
TGCGCCAGCAGTGAGGGGGCAGGGGGCGCGTTCGAAAATCAGCCCCAGCATTTT
CASSEGAGGAFENQPQHF
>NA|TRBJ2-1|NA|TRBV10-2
TGCGCCAGCAGTGAGTCACGGGCGAGCTCCTACAATGAGCAGTTCTTC
CASSESRASSYNEQFF
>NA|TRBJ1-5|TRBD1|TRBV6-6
TGTGCCAGCAGACGGACAGGAGTCGGTCAGCCCCAGCATTTT
CASRRTGVGQPQHF
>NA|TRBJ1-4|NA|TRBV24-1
TGTGCCACCAGTGATTTGCCTGACCGAAGGACAGTCTCAGACGAAAAACTGTTTTTT
CATSDLPDRRTVSDEKLFF
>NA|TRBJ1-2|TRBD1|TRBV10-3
TGTGCCATCAGTGAACAACAGGGGGTGGGCTACACCTTC
CAISEQQGVGYTF
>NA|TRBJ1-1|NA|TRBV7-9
TGTGCCAGCAGCCGGGGGCTTACCGAAGCTTTCTTT
CASSRGLTEAFF
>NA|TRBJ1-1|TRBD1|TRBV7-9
TGTGCCAGCAGCGCCCAAGTCAGGGGGCAGGAAGCTTTCTTT
CASSAQVRGQEAFF
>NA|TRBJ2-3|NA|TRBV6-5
TGTGCCAGCAGTCTCACAGATACGCAGTATTTT
CASSLTDTQYF
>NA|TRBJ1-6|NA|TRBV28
TGTGCCAGCAGATACGGGGCTTCAGGGAAAAGCTCCTATAATTCACCCCTCCACTTT
CASRYGASGKSSYNSPLHF
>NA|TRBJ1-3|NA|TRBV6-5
TGTGCCAGCAGATTTGGGGGGAACACCATATATTTT
CASRFGGNTIYF
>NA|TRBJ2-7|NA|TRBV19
TGTGCCAGTAGTATCTCCGCAACCTACGAGCAGTACTTC
CASSISATYEQYF
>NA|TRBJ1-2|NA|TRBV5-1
TGCGCCAGCAGCCCCGCCGAGTCGGGACTCTATGGCTACACCTTC
CASSPAESGLYGYTF
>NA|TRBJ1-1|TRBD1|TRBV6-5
TGTGCCAGCAGGCCCAACGACAGGGTGAACACTGAAGCTTTCTTT
CASRPNDRVNTEAFF
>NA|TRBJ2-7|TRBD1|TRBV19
TGTGCCAGTAGTGGGGACAGGAACTACGAGCAGTACTTC
CASSGDRNYEQYF
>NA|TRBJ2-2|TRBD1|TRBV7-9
TGTGCCAGCAGCACGAACCGGGACAGGGTATGGGAGCTGTTTTTT
CASSTNRDRVWELFF
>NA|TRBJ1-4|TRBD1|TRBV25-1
TGTGCCAGCAGTGACGGACAGGGGTTCGGAAAACTGTTTTTT
CASSDGQGFGKLFF
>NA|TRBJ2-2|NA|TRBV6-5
TGTGCCAGCCAGGACGGGTGGATCACCGGGGAGCTGTTTTTT
CASQDGWITGELFF
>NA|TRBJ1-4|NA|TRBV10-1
TGCGCCAGCAGTCTTGGGGGGGCAGCTAATGAAAAACTGTTTTTT
CASSLGGAANEKLFF
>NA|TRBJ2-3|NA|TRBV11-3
TGTGCCAGCAGCCGAGACAGGAGCACAGATACGCAGTATTTT
CASSRDRSTDTQYF
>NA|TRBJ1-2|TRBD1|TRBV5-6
TGTGCCAGCAGCTTTCGAGGTGGGGACAGGGGTAGAAACTATGGCTACACCTTC
CASSFRGGDRGRNYGYTF
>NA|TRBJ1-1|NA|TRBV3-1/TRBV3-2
TGTGCCAGCAGCCAAGATAGGGCAGGGCGCACTGAAGCTTTCTTT
CASSQDRAGRTEAFF
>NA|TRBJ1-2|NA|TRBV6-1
TGTGCCAGCAGTGAAGTAGTGGGATATGGCTACACCTTC
CASSEVVGYGYTF
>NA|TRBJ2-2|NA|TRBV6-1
TGTGCCAGCAGTGCCCCCGGGGAGCTGTTTTTT
CASSAPGELFF
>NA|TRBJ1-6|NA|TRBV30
TGTGCCTGGAGTGTAAACAGAGGCAATTCACCCCTCCACTTT
CAWSVNRGNSPLHF
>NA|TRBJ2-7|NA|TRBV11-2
TGTGCCAGCACCCTCCAGCAGGGCCGAAGCTACGAGCAGTACTTC
CASTLQQGRSYEQYF
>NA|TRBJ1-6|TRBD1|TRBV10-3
TGTGCCATCAGGGAAGGACAGGGGAGCTCCTATAATTCACCCCTCCACTTT
CAIREGQGSSYNSPLHF
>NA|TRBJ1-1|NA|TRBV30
TGTGCCTGTCGGGGACCTAACACTGAAGCTTTCTTT
CACRGPNTEAFF
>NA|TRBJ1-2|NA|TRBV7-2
TGTGCCAGCAGCTTAGATGGCAGGGGCGGTTATGGCTACACCTTC
CASSLDGRGGYGYTF
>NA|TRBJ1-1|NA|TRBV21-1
TGTGCCATCCGAAGGAGGTGGGATTATGGTACTTTCTTT
CAIRRRWDYGTFF
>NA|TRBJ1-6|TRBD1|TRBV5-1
TGCGCCAGCAGCTTGGAGGGAGGGGGCGGTTCACCCCTCCACTTT
CASSLEGGGGSPLHF
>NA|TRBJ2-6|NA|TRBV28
TGTGCCAGCAGTGAAGTTACGCCTGGGGCCAACGTCCTGACTTTC
CASSEVTPGANVLTF
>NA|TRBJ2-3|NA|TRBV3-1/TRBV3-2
TGTGCCAGCAGCCCCGGGAGGAGGGGGGATTATAGCACAGATACGCAGTATTTT
CASSPGRRGDYSTDTQYF
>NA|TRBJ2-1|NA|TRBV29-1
TGCAGCGTTGAACAAGTTCCTTCCCAGCAGTTCTTC
CSVEQVPSQQFF
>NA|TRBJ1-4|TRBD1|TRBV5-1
TGCGCCAGCAGCTCTGGACAGGGACCAACTAATGAAAAACTGTTTTTT
CASSSGQGPTNEKLFF
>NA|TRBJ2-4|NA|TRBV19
TGTGCCAGTAGTATCCCCCCAAAGGACGGAAACATTCAGTACTTC
CASSIPPKDGNIQYF
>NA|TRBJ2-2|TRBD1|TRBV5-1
TGCGCCAGCAGCTGGGGACAGGGAACCGGGGAGCTGTTTTTT
CASSWGQGTGELFF
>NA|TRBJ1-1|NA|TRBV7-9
TGTGCCAGCAGCACCGACGACAGTAAGAACACTGAAGCTTTCTTT
CASSTDDSKNTEAFF
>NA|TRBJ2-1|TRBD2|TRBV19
TGTGCCAGTAGCATCGGACTAGCGGGTTACAATGAGCAGTTCTTC
CASSIGLAGYNEQFF